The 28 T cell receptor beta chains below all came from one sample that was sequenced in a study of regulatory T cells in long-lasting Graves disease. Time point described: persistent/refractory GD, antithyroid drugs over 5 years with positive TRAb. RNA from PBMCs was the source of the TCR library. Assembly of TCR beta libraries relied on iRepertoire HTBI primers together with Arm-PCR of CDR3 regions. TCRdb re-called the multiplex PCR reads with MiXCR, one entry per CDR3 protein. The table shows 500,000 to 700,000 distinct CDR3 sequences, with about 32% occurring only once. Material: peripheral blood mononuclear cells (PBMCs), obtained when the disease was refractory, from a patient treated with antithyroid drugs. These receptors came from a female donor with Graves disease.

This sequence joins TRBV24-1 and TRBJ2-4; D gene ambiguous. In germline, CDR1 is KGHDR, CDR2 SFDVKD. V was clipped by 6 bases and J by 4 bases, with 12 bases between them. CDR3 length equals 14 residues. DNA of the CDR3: TGTGCCACCAGTAGTAATGGGCCGAAAAACATTCAGTACTTC. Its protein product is CATSSNGPKNIQYF.

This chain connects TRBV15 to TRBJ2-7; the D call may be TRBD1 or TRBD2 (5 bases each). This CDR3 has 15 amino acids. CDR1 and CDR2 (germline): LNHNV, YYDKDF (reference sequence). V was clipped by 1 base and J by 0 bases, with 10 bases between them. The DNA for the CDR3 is TGTGCCACCAGCAGAGCTGGGACCATCTCCTACGAGCAGTACTTC. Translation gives CATSRAGTISYEQYF. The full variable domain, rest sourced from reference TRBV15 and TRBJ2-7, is DAMVIQNPRYQVTQFGKPVTLSCSQTLNHNVMYWYQQKSSQAPKLLFHYYDKDFNNEADTPDNFQSRRPNTSFCFLDIRSPGLGDTAMYLCATSRAGTISYEQYFGPGTRLTVT.

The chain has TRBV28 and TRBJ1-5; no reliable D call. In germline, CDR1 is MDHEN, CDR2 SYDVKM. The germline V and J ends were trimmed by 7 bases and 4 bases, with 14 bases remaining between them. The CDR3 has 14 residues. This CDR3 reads CASKKRASNQPQHF. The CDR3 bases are TGTGCCAGCAAGAAAAGGGCCTCTAATCAGCCCCAGCATTTT.

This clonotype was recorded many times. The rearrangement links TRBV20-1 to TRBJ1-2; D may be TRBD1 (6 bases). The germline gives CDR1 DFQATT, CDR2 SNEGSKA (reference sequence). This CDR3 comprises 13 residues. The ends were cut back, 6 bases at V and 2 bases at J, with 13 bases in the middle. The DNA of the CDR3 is TGCAGTGCACTGGACAGTTTAAACTATGGCTACACCTTC. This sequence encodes CSALDSLNYGYTF.

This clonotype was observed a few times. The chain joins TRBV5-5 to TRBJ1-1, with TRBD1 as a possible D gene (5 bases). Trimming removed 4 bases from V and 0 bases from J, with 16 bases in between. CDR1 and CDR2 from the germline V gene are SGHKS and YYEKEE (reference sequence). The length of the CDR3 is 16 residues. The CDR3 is CASSLGTTAMNTEAFF. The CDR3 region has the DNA TGTGCCAGCAGCCTGGGGACGACAGCCATGAACACTGAAGCTTTCTTT.

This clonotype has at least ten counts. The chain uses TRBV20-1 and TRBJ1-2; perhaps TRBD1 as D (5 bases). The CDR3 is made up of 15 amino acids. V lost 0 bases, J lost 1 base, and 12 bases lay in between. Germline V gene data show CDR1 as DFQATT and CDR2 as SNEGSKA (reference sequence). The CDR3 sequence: CSARERQSHNYGYTF. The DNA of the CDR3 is TGCAGTGCTAGAGAACGACAGTCCCATAACTATGGCTACACCTTC.

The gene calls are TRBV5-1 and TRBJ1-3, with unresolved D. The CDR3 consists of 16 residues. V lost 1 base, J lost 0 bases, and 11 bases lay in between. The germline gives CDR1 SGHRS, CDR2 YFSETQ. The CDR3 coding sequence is TGCGCCAGCAGCTTGTATACAACAACCTCTGGAAACACCATATATTTT. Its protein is CASSLYTTTSGNTIYF.

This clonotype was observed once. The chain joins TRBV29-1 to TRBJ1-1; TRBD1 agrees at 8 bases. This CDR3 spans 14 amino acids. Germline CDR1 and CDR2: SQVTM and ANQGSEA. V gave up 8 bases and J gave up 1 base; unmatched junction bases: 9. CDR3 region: CSPRFDRGNTEAFF. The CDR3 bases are TGCAGCCCAAGGTTCGACAGGGGGAACACTGAAGCTTTCTTT.

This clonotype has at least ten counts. The CDR3 region is CASSLLSGTGGGGYTF. For the CDR3, the DNA is TGTGCCAGCAGTTTGCTCTCCGGGACAGGGGGCGGAGGCTACACCTTC. The V and J genes are TRBV27 and TRBJ1-2, with 12 nucleotides matching TRBD1. Germline V gene data show CDR1 as MNHEY and CDR2 as SMNVEV (reference sequence). CDR3 length: 16 residues. J was trimmed by 8 bases and V by 3 bases; bases with no gene match: 10.

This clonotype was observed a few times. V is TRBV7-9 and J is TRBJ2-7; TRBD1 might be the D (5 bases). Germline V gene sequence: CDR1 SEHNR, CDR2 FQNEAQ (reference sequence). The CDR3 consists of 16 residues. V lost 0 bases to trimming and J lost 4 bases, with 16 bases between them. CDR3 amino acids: CASSLAQGRRIYEQYF. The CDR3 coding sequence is TGTGCCAGCAGCTTAGCCCAGGGAAGAAGGATATACGAGCAGTACTTC.

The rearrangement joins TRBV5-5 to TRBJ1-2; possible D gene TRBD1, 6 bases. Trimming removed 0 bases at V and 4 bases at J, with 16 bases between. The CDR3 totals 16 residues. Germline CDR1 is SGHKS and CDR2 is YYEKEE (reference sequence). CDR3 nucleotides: TGTGCCAGCAGCTTGGCCGGGGGGGGGCTGGCCTATGGCTACACCTTC. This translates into CASSLAGGGLAYGYTF.

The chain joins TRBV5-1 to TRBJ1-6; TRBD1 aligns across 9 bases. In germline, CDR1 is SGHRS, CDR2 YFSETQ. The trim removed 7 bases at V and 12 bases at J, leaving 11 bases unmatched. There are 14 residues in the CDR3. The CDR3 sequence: CASSFRDRAVPLHF. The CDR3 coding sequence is TGCGCCAGCTCGTTCCGGGACAGGGCCGTACCCCTCCACTTT.

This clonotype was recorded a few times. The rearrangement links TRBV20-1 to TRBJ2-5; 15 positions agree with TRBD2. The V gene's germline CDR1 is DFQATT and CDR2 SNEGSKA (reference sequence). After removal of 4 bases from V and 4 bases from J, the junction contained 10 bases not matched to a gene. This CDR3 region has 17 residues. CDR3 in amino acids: CSAKLGLAGGPLETQYF. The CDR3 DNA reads TGCAGTGCTAAACTCGGACTAGCGGGAGGGCCGTTAGAGACCCAGTACTTC.

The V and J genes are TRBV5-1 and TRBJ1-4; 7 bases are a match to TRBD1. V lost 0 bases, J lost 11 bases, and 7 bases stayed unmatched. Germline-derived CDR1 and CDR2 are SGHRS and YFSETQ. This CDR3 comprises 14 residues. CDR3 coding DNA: TGCGCCAGCAGCTTGGAGACGACAGGGAGGAAACTGTTTTTT. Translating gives CASSLETTGRKLFF.

CDR3 sequence: CASSESGVVINNEQFF. CDR3 nucleotide sequence: TGCGCCAGCAGTGAGTCAGGGGTGGTGATCAACAATGAGCAGTTCTTC. The J gene is TRBJ2-1, the V gene TRBV10-1, with a possible D match to TRBD1 (5 bases). CDR1 and CDR2 from the germline V gene are WNHNN and SYGVQD (reference sequence). The CDR3 is 16 amino acids. Trimming pared 0 bases from V and 5 bases from J, leaving 14 bases between.

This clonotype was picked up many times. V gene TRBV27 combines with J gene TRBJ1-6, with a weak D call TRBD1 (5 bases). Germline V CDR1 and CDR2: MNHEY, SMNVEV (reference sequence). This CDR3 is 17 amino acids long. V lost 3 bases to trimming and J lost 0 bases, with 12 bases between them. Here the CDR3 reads CASSLAYRSSYNSPLHF. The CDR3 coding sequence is TGTGCCAGCAGTTTGGCCTACAGGAGCTCCTATAATTCACCCCTCCACTTT.

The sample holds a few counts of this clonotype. In DNA, the CDR3 is TGTGCAAAGACAGGAGGGGCTGGGGCCAACGTCCTGACTTTC. Protein sequence: CAKTGGAGANVLTF. V is TRBV2 and J is TRBJ2-6; either TRBD1 or TRBD2 may supply D (6 bases each). Germline V gene data show CDR1 as SNHLY and CDR2 as FYNNEI. This CDR3 has 14 residues.

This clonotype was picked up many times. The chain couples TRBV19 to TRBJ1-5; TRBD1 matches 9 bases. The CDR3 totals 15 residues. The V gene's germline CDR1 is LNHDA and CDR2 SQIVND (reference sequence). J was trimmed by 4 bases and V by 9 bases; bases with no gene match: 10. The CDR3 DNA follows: TGTGCCAGCAGCCGGGGACAGGGCCCAAATCAGCCCCAGCATTTT. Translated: CASSRGQGPNQPQHF.

The CDR3 region has the DNA TGTGCCAGCAGCCAAGACAGGATCCTACAAGAGACCCAGTACTTC. Amino acids: CASSQDRILQETQYF. The rearrangement joins TRBV3-1 to TRBJ2-5; D ambiguous. CDR1 and CDR2 (germline): LGHDT, YNNKEL (reference sequence). The CDR3 runs to 15 residues. Trimming pared 0 bases from V and 2 bases from J, leaving 10 bases between.

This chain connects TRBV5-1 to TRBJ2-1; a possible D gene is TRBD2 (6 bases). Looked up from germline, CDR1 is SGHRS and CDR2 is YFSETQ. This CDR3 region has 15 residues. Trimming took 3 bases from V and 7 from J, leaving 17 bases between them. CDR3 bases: TGCGCCAGCAGCTCCGGGACCATCGGGGGTAATGAGCAGTTCTTC. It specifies CASSSGTIGGNEQFF.

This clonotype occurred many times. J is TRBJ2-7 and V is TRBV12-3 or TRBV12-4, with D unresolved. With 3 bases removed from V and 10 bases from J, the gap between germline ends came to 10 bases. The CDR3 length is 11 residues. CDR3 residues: CASSFGLEQYF. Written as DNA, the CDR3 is TGTGCCAGCAGTTTTGGTTTAGAACAGTACTTC.

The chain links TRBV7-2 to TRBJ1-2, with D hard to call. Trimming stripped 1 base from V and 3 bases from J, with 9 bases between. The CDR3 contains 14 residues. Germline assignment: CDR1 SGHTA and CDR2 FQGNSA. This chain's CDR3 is CASSLVNSDYGYTF. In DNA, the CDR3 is TGTGCCAGCAGCTTAGTGAACAGTGACTATGGCTACACCTTC.

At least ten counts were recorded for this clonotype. CDR3 loop: CASSRQGGRETQYF. CDR3 DNA sequence: TGTGCCAGCAGCCGACAGGGGGGAAGAGAGACCCAGTACTTC. V is TRBV2 and J is TRBJ2-5, with 9 bases matching TRBD1. CDR1 SNHLY and CDR2 FYNNEI come from the germline V gene. This CDR3 spans 14 amino acids. With V trimmed by 6 bases and J by 4 bases, 6 bases remained unmatched.

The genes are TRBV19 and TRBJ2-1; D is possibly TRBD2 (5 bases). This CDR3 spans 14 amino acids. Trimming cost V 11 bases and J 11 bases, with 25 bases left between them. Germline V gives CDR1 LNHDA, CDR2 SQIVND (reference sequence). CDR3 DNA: TGTGCCCGAGCCAAGCGGAGCTCCAAGGTTAAGCAGTTCTTC. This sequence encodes CARAKRSSKVKQFF.

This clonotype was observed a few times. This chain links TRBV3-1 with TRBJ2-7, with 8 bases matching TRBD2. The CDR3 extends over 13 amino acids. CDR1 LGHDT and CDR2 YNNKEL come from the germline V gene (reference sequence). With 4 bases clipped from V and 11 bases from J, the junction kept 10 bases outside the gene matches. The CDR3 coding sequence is TGTGCCAGCAGCCCCGGGACTAGAGCTGGGGAGTACTTC. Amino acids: CASSPGTRAGEYF.

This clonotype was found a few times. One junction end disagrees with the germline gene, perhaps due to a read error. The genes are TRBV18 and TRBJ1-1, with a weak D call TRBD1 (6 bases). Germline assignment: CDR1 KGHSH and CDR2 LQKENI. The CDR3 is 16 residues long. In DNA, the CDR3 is TGTGCCAGCACACCCCCCGGGGGCCGGGGGAACACTGAAGCTTTCTTT. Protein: CASTPPGGRGNTEAFF.

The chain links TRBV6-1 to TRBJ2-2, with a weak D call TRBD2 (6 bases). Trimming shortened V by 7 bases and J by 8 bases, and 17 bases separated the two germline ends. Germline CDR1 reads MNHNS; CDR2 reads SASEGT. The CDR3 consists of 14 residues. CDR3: CASTPHSAGGELFF. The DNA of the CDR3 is TGTGCCAGCACCCCCCATTCGGCGGGAGGGGAGCTGTTTTTT.

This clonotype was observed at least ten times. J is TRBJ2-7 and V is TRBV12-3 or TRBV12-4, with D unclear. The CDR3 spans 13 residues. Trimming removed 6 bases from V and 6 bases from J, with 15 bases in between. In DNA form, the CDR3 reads TGTGCCAGCAGCTTGGCCAGAAACAGCGAGCAGTACTTC. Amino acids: CASSLARNSEQYF.